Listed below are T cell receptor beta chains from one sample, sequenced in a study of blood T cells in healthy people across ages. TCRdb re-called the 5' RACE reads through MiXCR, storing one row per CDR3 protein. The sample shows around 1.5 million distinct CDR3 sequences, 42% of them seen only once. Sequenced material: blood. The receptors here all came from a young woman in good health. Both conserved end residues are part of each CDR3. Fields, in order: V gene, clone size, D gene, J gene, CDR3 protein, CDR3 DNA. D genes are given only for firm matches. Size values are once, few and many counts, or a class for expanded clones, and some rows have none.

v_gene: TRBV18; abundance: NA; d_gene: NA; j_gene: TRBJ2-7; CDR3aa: CASSDRQERFYEQYF; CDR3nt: TGTGCCAGCTCCGATCGACAGGAACGTTTCTACGAGCAGTACTTC
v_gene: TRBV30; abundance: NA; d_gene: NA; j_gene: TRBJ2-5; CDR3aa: CAWSDATVQGHKRVRETQYF; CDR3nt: TGTGCCTGGAGTGATGCAACCGTACAGGGCCACAAGAGAGTGAGAGAGACCCAGTACTTC
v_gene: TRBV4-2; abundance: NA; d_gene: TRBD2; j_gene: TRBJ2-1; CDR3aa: CASSQGRGAGVYNEQFF; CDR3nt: TGTGCCAGCAGCCAAGGACGAGGAGCGGGGGTCTACAATGAGCAGTTCTTC
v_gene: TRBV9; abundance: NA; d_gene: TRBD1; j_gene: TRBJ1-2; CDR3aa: CAGSTGGLNYGYTF; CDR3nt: TGTGCCGGCAGCACAGGGGGATTAAACTATGGCTACACCTTC
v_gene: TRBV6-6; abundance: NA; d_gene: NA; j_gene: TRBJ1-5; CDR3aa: CASNRVSQPQHF; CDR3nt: TGTGCCAGCAACCGGGTATCTCAGCCCCAGCATTTT
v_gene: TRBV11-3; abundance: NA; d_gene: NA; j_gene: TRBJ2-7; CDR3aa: CASSLWMGESYEQYF; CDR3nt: TGTGCCAGCAGCTTATGGATGGGGGAGTCCTACGAGCAGTACTTC
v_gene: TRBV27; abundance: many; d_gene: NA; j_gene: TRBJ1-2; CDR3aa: CASRQGRDYGYTF; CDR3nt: TGTGCCAGCAGACAGGGAAGGGACTATGGCTACACCTTC
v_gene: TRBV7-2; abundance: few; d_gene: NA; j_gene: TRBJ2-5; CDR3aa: CASSVGALETQYF; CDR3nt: TGTGCCAGCAGCGTAGGTGCCCTCGAGACCCAGTACTTC
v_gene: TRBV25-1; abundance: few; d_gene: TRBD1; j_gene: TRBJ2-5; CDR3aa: CASSELDREEETQYF; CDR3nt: TGTGCCAGCAGTGAATTGGACAGGGAGGAAGAGACCCAGTACTTC
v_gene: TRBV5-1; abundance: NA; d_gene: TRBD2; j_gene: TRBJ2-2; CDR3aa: CASSQTSENTGELFF; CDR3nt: TGCGCCAGCAGCCAAACTAGCGAGAACACCGGGGAGCTGTTTTTT
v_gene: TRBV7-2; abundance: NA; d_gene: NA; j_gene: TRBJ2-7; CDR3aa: CASSLVGTPSYEQYF; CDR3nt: TGTGCCAGCAGCTTAGTCGGGACCCCATCCTACGAGCAGTACTTC